The next 26 T cell receptor beta chains were all read from a single sample in a study of T cells in women clearing cervical HPV infection. Measured with immunoSEQ multiplex PCR; TCRdb has only the in-frame clones, and not every one. The sample table sets out approximately 39,000 clones. Source material: blood buffy coat. The receptors originated from a woman between 18 and 75 years old with a cervical HPV16 infection that either progressed to CIN3+ or cleared (not recorded which).

The CDR3 reads CASRRQGETYEQYF. The sequenced part of the CDR3 DNA is TGTGCCAGCAGAAGACAGGGAGAGACCTACGAG. The J gene is TRBJ2-7, the V gene TRBV6-2 or TRBV6-3; 7 bases align to TRBD1. Read sequence stops 3 residues before the CDR3 end, and the germline J gene provides the missing end. Germline V lookup: CDR1 MNHEY, CDR2 SVGEGT. Trimming removed 6 bases from V and 2 bases from J; junction bases left unmatched: 7. The CDR3 loop spans 14 amino acids.

Note on this clone: The read gets to within 3 residues of the CDR3 end, and the germline J gene fills in the rest. This chain joins TRBV7-3 and TRBJ2-1; no reliable D call. The CDR3 has 12 amino acids. V gave up 5 bases and J gave up 9 bases, with 11 bases separating them. CDR1 and CDR2 from the germline V gene are SGHTA and FQGTGA. Incomplete CDR3 DNA: TGTGCCAGCAGCGACAAGCCCAGTGAG. Translating it yields CASSDKPSE. The whole CDR3 sequence reads CASSDKPSEQFF.

On this clone: The read finishes 3 residues shy of the CDR3 end, and the germline J gene is used to complete it. The rearrangement links TRBV5-6 to TRBJ2-5; 7 bases line up with TRBD1. J lost 1 base, V lost 2 bases, and 2 bases had no gene match. Germline V gene data show CDR1 as SGHDT and CDR2 as YYEEEE. The CDR3 has 14 residues. The CDR3 bases that were read are TGTGCCAGCAGCTTCCGACAGGGCCAAGAGACC. Encoded protein: CASSFRQGQET. The entire CDR3 protein reads CASSFRQGQETQYF.

Regarding this clone: The read falls 3 residues short of the CDR3 end, and the missing part is taken from the germline J gene. The V and J genes are TRBV6-4 and TRBJ2-3; 8 bases agree with TRBD2. Per germline, CDR1 MRHNA and CDR2 SNTAGT. The CDR3 contains 16 residues. V trimming: 5 bases; J trimming: 0 bases; junction bases outside the gene matches: 7. CDR3 DNA (partial): TGTGCCAGCAGTCTAACCGGGACTAGAAGCACAGATACG. Amino acids: CASSLTGTRSTDT. The entire CDR3 protein reads CASSLTGTRSTDTQYF.

As regards this clone: The CDR3 end lies 3 residues beyond the end of the read and is filled in from the germline J gene. The V and J genes are TRBV9 and TRBJ2-2; the D gene is possibly TRBD2 (6 bases). This CDR3 region has 16 residues. The V gene's germline CDR1 is SGDLS and CDR2 YYNGEE. V was cut by 0 bases and J by 5 bases, with 14 bases left in between. The sequenced CDR3 bases are TGTGCCAGCAGCGTAGGTCAGGGACTTAAGACCGGGGAG. Residues: CASSVGQGLKTGE. The entire CDR3 reads CASSVGQGLKTGELFF. The full variable domain, its missing parts supplied by reference TRBV9 and TRBJ2-2, is DSGVTQTPKHLITATGQRVTLRCSPRSGDLSVYWYQQSLDQGLQFLIQYYNGEERAKGNILERFSAQQFPDLHSELNLSSLELGDSALYFCASSVGQGLKTGELFFGEGSRLTVL.

As for this clone: The sequence runs out 3 residues before the end of the CDR3; the remainder is reconstructed from the germline J gene. This rearrangement joins TRBV12-3 or TRBV12-4 to TRBJ2-1; D call uncertain. Trimming stripped 2 bases from V and 5 bases from J, with 7 bases between. The CDR3 length is 13 residues. The part of the CDR3 DNA that was read is TGTGCCAGCAGTTTATCACAGAACAATGAG. Protein: CASSLSQNNE. Given in full, the CDR3 is CASSLSQNNEQFF.

Details on this clone: With the read ending 3 residues before the CDR3 end, the germline J gene is used to fill in that end. The V gene is TRBV18, the J gene TRBJ2-7, with D tentatively TRBD2 (6 bases). The CDR3 is 17 residues long. Per the germline V gene, CDR1 is KGHSH and CDR2 is LQKENI. V gave up 8 bases and J gave up 0 bases, with 23 bases separating them. Here the CDR3 reads CASAGLQSGDRSYEQYF. Partial CDR3 DNA: TGTGCCAGCGCGGGGCTACAATCGGGGGATCGCTCCTACGAG.

In the case of this clone: The missing CDR3 end, 3 residues past where the read stops, is filled in from the germline J gene. The chain uses TRBV7-2 and TRBJ1-2, with TRBD1 identical over 8 bases. CDR3 length equals 12 residues. Germline V gives CDR1 SGHTA, CDR2 FQGNSA. V lost 5 bases and J lost 7; bases outside the gene matches: 3. The CDR3 DNA, read in part, is TGTGCCAGCAGCCGGACAGGGTTTGGC. Translated: CASSRTGFG. The entire CDR3 sequence reads CASSRTGFGYTF.

A note on this clone: Sequencing ends 3 residues short of the CDR3 end; the germline J gene provides the rest. This chain uses TRBV7-9 with TRBJ1-1; 7 positions agree with TRBD1. Germline V gene sequence: CDR1 SEHNR, CDR2 FQNEAQ (reference sequence). V gave up 1 base and J gave up 5 bases; unmatched junction bases: 4. CDR3 length equals 14 residues. The CDR3 DNA, read in part, is TGTGCCAGCAGCTTAGGACAGGGTTCTACTGAA. Encoded protein: CASSLGQGSTE. The entire CDR3 sequence reads CASSLGQGSTEAFF.

Points on this clone: The CDR3 extends 3 residues past the end of the read, so its final part is completed from the germline J gene. The chain carries TRBV7-2 and TRBJ2-7, with D tentatively TRBD2 (6 bases). The ends were cut back, 4 bases at V and 2 bases at J, with 12 bases in the middle. Germline V gene data show CDR1 as SGHTA and CDR2 as FQGNSA. This CDR3 is built from 14 residues. CDR3 in amino acids: CASSSGTGAYEQYF. The sequenced CDR3 bases are TGTGCCAGCAGCTCCGGGACTGGGGCCTACGAG. Variable domain in full (rest from reference TRBV7-2 and TRBJ2-7): GAGVSQSPSNKVTEKGKDVELRCDPISGHTALYWYRQSLGQGLEFLIYFQGNSAPDKSGLPSDRFSAERTGGSVSTLTIQRTQQEDSAVYLCASSSGTGAYEQYFGPGTRLTVT.

In regard to this clone: The CDR3 end lies 3 residues beyond the end of the read and is filled in from the germline J gene. This rearrangement joins TRBV4-1 to TRBJ1-2; 8 nucleotides agree with TRBD1. With 4 bases clipped from V and 0 bases from J, the junction kept 7 bases outside the gene matches. Germline V lookup: CDR1 MGHRA, CDR2 YSYEKL. This CDR3 is 16 amino acids long. The CDR3 sequence: CASSLLTGGTNYGYTF. The sequenced part of the CDR3 DNA is TGCGCCAGCAGCCTGCTCACAGGGGGAACTAACTATGGC.

On this clone: The read ends 3 residues early relative to the CDR3; the germline J gene fills the gap. The chain combines TRBV7-9 with TRBJ1-6; D unresolved. The CDR3 is 14 residues long. The V and J ends lost 6 bases and 8 bases respectively, with 14 bases between them. CDR1 and CDR2 (germline): SEHNR, FQNEAQ (reference sequence). The CDR3 here is CASRPNVGDSPLHF. Incomplete CDR3 DNA: TGTGCCAGCAGACCAAACGTCGGGGATTCACCC.

Of note for this clone: Read data end 3 residues before the CDR3 end; the end is taken from the germline J gene. The chain recombines TRBV19 with TRBJ2-1, with 8 bases that match TRBD1. The germline V gene has CDR1 LNHDA and CDR2 SQIVND (reference sequence). The CDR3 covers 16 residues. The junction had 10 bases not matched to a gene; V was cut back by 5 bases and J by 4 bases. The CDR3 sequence is CASSGVDRGPYNEQFF. CDR3 DNA, as far as it was read: TGTGCCAGTAGTGGGGTCGACAGGGGACCTTACAATGAG.

As for this clone: The DNA ends 3 residues before the CDR3 does, and the rest of the CDR3 is filled in from the germline J gene. This chain links TRBV10-3 with TRBJ2-7, with D possibly matching TRBD1 (6 bases). CDR3 length: 15 amino acids. Trimming pared 4 bases from V and 3 bases from J, leaving 16 bases between. The germline V gene encodes CDR1 ENHRY and CDR2 SYGVKD. The chain's CDR3 is CAISGATTGRYEQYF. The CDR3 bases that were read are TGTGCCATCAGTGGCGCTACGACAGGCCGCTACGAG.

With respect to this clone: Coverage ceases 3 residues before the CDR3 finishes, and the germline J gene fills in the end. The chain uses TRBV23-1 and TRBJ1-2; D is uncertain. TRBV23-1 carries the ORF label, with uncertain function. The CDR3 has 15 residues. Between the trimmed V and J ends, which lost 4 bases and 0 bases, there was a span of 12 bases. CDR3 DNA, as far as it was read: TGCGCCAGCAGTCCGAACTACTTAGCTAACTATGGC. Its protein is CASSPNYLANYG. The whole CDR3 region reads CASSPNYLANYGYTF.

The CDR3 sequence: CASSLDRGGNTIYF. The sequenced CDR3 bases are TGTGCCAGCAGCTTAGACAGGGGTGGAAACACC. The chain uses TRBV7-8 and TRBJ1-3; TRBD1 aligns across 7 bases. The read falls 3 residues short of the CDR3 end, and the missing part is taken from the germline J gene. The V segment lost 1 base and the J segment 3 bases; nucleotides outside the gene matches: 0. The CDR3 covers 14 residues. Germline V lookup: CDR1 SGHVS, CDR2 FQNEAQ.

A word on this clone: The read terminates 3 residues before the CDR3 end, so the remaining end is supplied by the germline J gene. The chain couples TRBV16 to TRBJ1-2, with unresolved D. CDR1 and CDR2 (germline): KGHSY, FQNENV. There are 11 residues in the CDR3. The CDR3: CASSQSDSYTF. The sequenced part of the CDR3 DNA is TGTGCCAGCAGCCAATCGGACTCC.

A note on this clone: The read finishes 3 residues shy of the CDR3 end, and the germline J gene is used to complete it. The chain recombines TRBV5-1 with TRBJ2-1; D unresolved. Trimming pared 0 bases from V and 0 bases from J, leaving 10 bases between. CDR1 and CDR2 from the germline V gene are SGHRS and YFSETQ. CDR3 length: 16 residues. The CDR3 bases that were read are TGCGCCAGCAGCTTGGATACTGCAAGCTCCTACAATGAG. This sequence encodes CASSLDTASSYNE. The CDR3, in full, reads CASSLDTASSYNEQFF.

This clone is deemed medium-sized by its frequency. The CDR3 is cut off 3 residues early in the read; its end comes from the germline J gene. V is TRBV18 and J is TRBJ2-7; 9 bases are shared with TRBD1. Trimming took 3 bases from V and 1 from J; bases not matched to a gene: 10. The length of the CDR3 is 17 residues. Germline V CDR1 and CDR2: KGHSH, LQKENI. The CDR3: CASSPPGTGTSSYEQYF. Incomplete CDR3 DNA: TGTGCCAGCTCACCTCCCGGGACAGGGACGAGTTCCTACGAG.

Turning to this clone: The read halts 3 residues ahead of the CDR3 end, with the missing end drawn from the germline J gene. This chain links TRBV28 with TRBJ1-4; 7 bases are a match to TRBD1. Trimming cost V 6 bases and J 3 bases; bases outside gene matches: 4. The length of the CDR3 is 14 residues. From germline, CDR1 is MDHEN and CDR2 SYDVKM. Incomplete CDR3 DNA: TGTGCCAGCAGCCGACAGGGATCTAATGAAAAA. This translates into CASSRQGSNEK. The full CDR3 sequence reads CASSRQGSNEKLFF.

Concerning this clone itself: The CDR3 end lies 3 residues beyond the end of the read and is filled in from the germline J gene. The J gene is TRBJ2-5, the V gene TRBV29-1; D unresolved. The length of the CDR3 is 12 residues. Germline V gene lookup returns CDR1 SQVTM and CDR2 ANQGSEA. V was cut by 7 bases and J by 5 bases, with 14 bases left in between. CDR3 DNA (partial): TGCAGCGACTCAGGTACCGTGGAGACC. Translated: CSDSGTVET. The CDR3 as a whole reads CSDSGTVETQYF.

To note about this clone: The DNA ends 3 residues before the CDR3 does, and the rest of the CDR3 is filled in from the germline J gene. V is TRBV7-2 and J is TRBJ2-4, with TRBD1 identical over 7 bases. CDR1 and CDR2 from the germline V gene are SGHTA and FQGNSA. The CDR3 has 15 residues. CDR3 bases read: TGTGCCAGCAGCACTCCCGGGACAGAGAACTATGGT. This translates into CASSTPGTENYG. The complete CDR3 sequence is CASSTPGTENYGQYF.

The sequenced part of the CDR3 DNA is TGTGCCAGTAGCCCTCCGGGACTAAAAAACATT. This encodes CASSPPGLKNI. From start to end, the CDR3 is CASSPPGLKNIQYF. The chain combines TRBV19 with TRBJ2-4; TRBD2 matches at 7 bases. The read ends 3 residues before the CDR3 terminus; that terminus is restored from the germline J gene. CDR1 LNHDA and CDR2 SQIVND come from the germline V gene (reference sequence). Losses at the gene ends were 6 bases for V and 4 bases for J; bases not matched to a gene: 6. CDR3 length equals 14 residues.

The CDR3 loop is CASVEGLAGYYEQYF. The CDR3 bases that were read are TGTGCCAGCGTCGAAGGACTAGCGGGATACTACGAG. V and J are TRBV6-2 or TRBV6-3 and TRBJ2-7; 12 bases map to TRBD2. Coverage ceases 3 residues before the CDR3 finishes, and the germline J gene fills in the end. Germline assignment: CDR1 MNHEY and CDR2 SVGEGT. This CDR3 spans 15 amino acids. V was pared by 8 bases and J by 3 bases, with 8 bases of the junction left unmatched.

Note on this clone: The read terminates 3 residues ahead of where the CDR3 ends, so the germline J gene completes it. V and J are TRBV14 and TRBJ1-3, with D possibly TRBD1 on 5 matching bases. The CDR3 consists of 16 residues. The ends were cut back, 6 bases at V and 1 base at J, with 16 bases in the middle. Germline lookup yields CDR1 SGHDN and CDR2 FVKESK. CDR3 DNA (partial): TGTGCCAGCAGTCGCCAACTGCAGGGTTCTGGAAACACC. It encodes CASSRQLQGSGNT. The full CDR3 reads CASSRQLQGSGNTIYF.

With regard to this clone: With the read ending 3 residues before the CDR3 end, the germline J gene is used to fill in that end. This chain uses TRBV7-9 with TRBJ2-7, with 7 bases matching TRBD1. J gave up 2 bases and V 5 bases, and 6 bases lay outside the gene matches. This CDR3 spans 14 amino acids. Germline V lookup: CDR1 SEHNR, CDR2 FQNEAQ (reference sequence). CDR3 DNA, as far as it was read: TGTGCCAGCAGCCGAGGGGGCAATCCCTACGAG. Its translation is CASSRGGNPYE. The CDR3 in its entirety is CASSRGGNPYEQYF. Full variable domain (missing parts from reference TRBV7-9 and TRBJ2-7): DTGVSQNPRHKITKRGQNVTFRCDPISEHNRLYWYRQTLGQGPEFLTYFQNEAQLEKSRLLSDRFSAERPKGSFSTLEIQRTEQGDSAMYLCASSRGGNPYEQYFGPGTRLTVT.